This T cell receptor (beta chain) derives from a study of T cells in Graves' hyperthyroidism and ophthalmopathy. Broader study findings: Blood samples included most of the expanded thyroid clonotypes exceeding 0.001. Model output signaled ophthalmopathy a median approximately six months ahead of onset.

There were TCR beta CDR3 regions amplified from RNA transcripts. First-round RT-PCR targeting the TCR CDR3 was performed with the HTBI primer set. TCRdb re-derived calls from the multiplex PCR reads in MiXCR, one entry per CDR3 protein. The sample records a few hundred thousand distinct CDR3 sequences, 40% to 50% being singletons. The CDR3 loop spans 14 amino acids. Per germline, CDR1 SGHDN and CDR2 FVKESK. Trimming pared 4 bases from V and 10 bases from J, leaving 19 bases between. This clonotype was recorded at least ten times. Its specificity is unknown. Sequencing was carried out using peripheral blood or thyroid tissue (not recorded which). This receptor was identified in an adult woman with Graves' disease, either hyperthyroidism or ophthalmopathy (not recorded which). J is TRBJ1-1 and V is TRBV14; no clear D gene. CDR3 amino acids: CASSLSSGGLRAFF. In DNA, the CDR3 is TGTGCCAGCAGCCTATCGTCGGGAGGGTTGCGAGCTTTCTTT.